Reported below is one T cell receptor (beta chain). These data originate in a study of control samples from healthy donors and cancer patients. Assay used: immunoSEQ multiplex PCR; TCRdb lists only in-frame clones, some missing. The sample includes 100,000 to 150,000 clones, 85% to 95% of them seen just once. V lost 6 bases, J lost 0 bases, and 7 bases stayed unmatched. This CDR3 has 16 residues. Germline V lookup: CDR1 SNHLY, CDR2 FYNNEI. The sample was blood. This receptor was taken from a man aged 18 to 30 in good health. V and J are TRBV2 and TRBJ2-3; 9 bases match TRBD1. The CDR3 DNA sequence: TGTGCCAGCAGGAGGTCCGGGACAGGGAGCACAGATACGCAGTATTTT. Translating gives CASRRSGTGSTDTQYF.